Listed below are T cell receptor beta chains from one sample, sequenced in a study of blood T cell repertoires in COVID-19. Profiled with immunoSEQ multiplex PCR; TCRdb holds only in-frame clones, not every one. The table lists roughly 54,000 clones, roughly 80% of them singletons. The sample was peripheral blood. The receptors originated from a man in his fifties or sixties with acute or convalescent COVID-19. Both conserved end residues are part of each CDR3. Fields, in order: clone size, D gene, J gene, V gene, CDR3 protein, CDR3 DNA. The D gene is left open where the match is weak. Rows give clone size only sometimes, using once, few, many, or a class for an expanded clone.

abundance: .
d_gene: TRBD2
j_gene: TRBJ2-3
v_gene: TRBV5-5
CDR3aa: CASSSSGGADTQYF
CDR3nt: TGTGCCAGCAGTTCTAGCGGGGGGGCAGATACGCAGTATTTT

abundance: once
d_gene: TRBD1
j_gene: TRBJ2-5
v_gene: TRBV5-6
CDR3aa: CASSSDRGYQETQYF
CDR3nt: TGTGCCAGCAGCTCCGACAGGGGATACCAAGAGACCCAGTACTTC

abundance: .
d_gene: .
j_gene: TRBJ1-2
v_gene: TRBV2
CDR3aa: CASSEQGGANYGYTF
CDR3nt: TGTGCCAGCAGTGAACAGGGAGGAGCTAACTATGGCTACACCTTC

abundance: .
d_gene: TRBD2
j_gene: TRBJ2-7
v_gene: TRBV6-1
CDR3aa: CASSELLAGLSYEQYF
CDR3nt: TGTGCCAGCAGTGAATTACTAGCGGGGCTCTCCTACGAGCAGTACTTC

abundance: few
d_gene: .
j_gene: TRBJ1-2
v_gene: TRBV6-5
CDR3aa: CASSSRTSTNYGYTF
CDR3nt: TGTGCCAGCAGTTCCCGGACATCCACTAACTATGGCTACACCTTC

abundance: .
d_gene: TRBD1
j_gene: TRBJ1-2
v_gene: TRBV27
CDR3aa: CASSKDRVGYTF
CDR3nt: TGTGCCAGCAGTAAAGACAGGGTTGGCTACACCTTC

abundance: .
d_gene: .
j_gene: TRBJ1-2
v_gene: TRBV19
CDR3aa: CASSLALGGHGYTF
CDR3nt: TGTGCCAGTAGCTTGGCGCTTGGAGGCCATGGCTACACCTTC

abundance: .
d_gene: .
j_gene: TRBJ1-2
v_gene: TRBV19
CDR3aa: CASSMSRGGYTF
CDR3nt: TGTGCCAGTAGTATGTCCAGGGGCGGCTACACCTTC

abundance: once
d_gene: .
j_gene: TRBJ1-4
v_gene: TRBV29-1
CDR3aa: CSVVGPTGEKLFF
CDR3nt: TGCAGCGTTGTGGGGCCGACGGGTGAAAAACTGTTTTTT

abundance: few
d_gene: .
j_gene: TRBJ1-1
v_gene: TRBV10-2
CDR3aa: CAVEDRMNTEAFF
CDR3nt: TGCGCCGTCGAAGACAGGATGAACACTGAAGCTTTCTTT

abundance: .
d_gene: TRBD2
j_gene: TRBJ2-2
v_gene: TRBV19
CDR3aa: CASSIGPLAGGPTNTGELFF
CDR3nt: TGTGCCAGTAGTATAGGGCCACTAGCGGGGGGACCGACGAACACCGGGGAGCTGTTTTTT

abundance: .
d_gene: .
j_gene: TRBJ2-7
v_gene: TRBV10-2
CDR3aa: CASKTGVGGYEQYF
CDR3nt: TGCGCCAGCAAGACAGGCGTTGGAGGCTACGAGCAGTACTTC

abundance: .
d_gene: TRBD1
j_gene: TRBJ2-5
v_gene: TRBV28
CDR3aa: CASSLYETGSGETQYF
CDR3nt: TGTGCCAGCAGTTTATATGAGACAGGGAGTGGAGAGACCCAGTACTTC

abundance: .
d_gene: .
j_gene: TRBJ2-3
v_gene: TRBV15
CDR3aa: CATSILLGDTQYF
CDR3nt: TGTGCCACCAGCATTCTTCTCGGAGATACGCAGTATTTT

abundance: .
d_gene: .
j_gene: TRBJ1-1
v_gene: TRBV7-8
CDR3aa: CASSYQENTEAFF
CDR3nt: TGTGCCAGCAGCTACCAGGAGAACACTGAAGCTTTCTTT

abundance: few
d_gene: .
j_gene: TRBJ2-5
v_gene: TRBV15
CDR3aa: CATSSKQGYPQETQYF
CDR3nt: TGTGCCACCAGCAGCAAACAGGGTTACCCCCAAGAGACCCAGTACTTC

abundance: .
d_gene: .
j_gene: TRBJ2-7
v_gene: TRBV27
CDR3aa: CASSSNYEQYF
CDR3nt: TGTGCCAGCAGTTCAAACTACGAGCAGTACTTC

abundance: .
d_gene: TRBD1
j_gene: TRBJ1-4
v_gene: TRBV10-3
CDR3aa: CAISEPRTGGEEKLFF
CDR3nt: TGTGCCATCAGTGAGCCCCGGACAGGGGGGGAGGAAAAACTGTTTTTT

abundance: .
d_gene: .
j_gene: TRBJ1-6
v_gene: TRBV6-2/TRBV6-3
CDR3aa: CASSEAGTRNSPLHF
CDR3nt: TGTGCCAGCAGTGAGGCCGGGACACGAAATTCACCCCTCCACTTT

abundance: .
d_gene: .
j_gene: TRBJ1-1
v_gene: TRBV14
CDR3aa: CASSHSLNTEAFF
CDR3nt: TGTGCCAGCAGCCATAGCCTGAACACTGAAGCTTTCTTT

abundance: .
d_gene: TRBD1
j_gene: TRBJ1-5
v_gene: TRBV30
CDR3aa: CAWSLTGAQPQHF
CDR3nt: TGTGCCTGGAGTCTTACAGGGGCACAGCCCCAGCATTTT

abundance: .
d_gene: .
j_gene: TRBJ2-7
v_gene: TRBV29-1
CDR3aa: CSVGRKGREVYEQYF
CDR3nt: TGCAGCGTGGGGAGGAAGGGCCGCGAAGTCTACGAGCAGTACTTC

abundance: few
d_gene: TRBD1
j_gene: TRBJ2-1
v_gene: TRBV10-3
CDR3aa: CAISGKSGQGGNEQFF
CDR3nt: TGTGCCATCAGTGGGAAGTCGGGACAGGGGGGGAATGAGCAGTTCTTC

abundance: .
d_gene: .
j_gene: TRBJ2-7
v_gene: TRBV27
CDR3aa: CASTPFRGYEQYF
CDR3nt: TGTGCCAGCACCCCATTCCGGGGATACGAGCAGTACTTC

abundance: once
d_gene: TRBD2
j_gene: TRBJ2-1
v_gene: TRBV4-1
CDR3aa: CASSQVGREGEQFF
CDR3nt: TGCGCCAGCAGCCAAGTCGGCAGGGAGGGTGAGCAGTTCTTC

abundance: once
d_gene: TRBD1
j_gene: TRBJ1-6
v_gene: TRBV5-1
CDR3aa: CASSLAQGARSPLHF
CDR3nt: TGCGCCAGCAGCTTGGCACAGGGGGCTCGTTCACCCCTCCACTTT

abundance: .
d_gene: .
j_gene: TRBJ2-1
v_gene: TRBV14
CDR3aa: CASSQYRGNEQFF
CDR3nt: TGTGCCAGCAGCCAATATCGAGGGAATGAGCAGTTCTTC

abundance: once
d_gene: .
j_gene: TRBJ2-7
v_gene: TRBV3-1/TRBV3-2
CDR3aa: CASSHFAGEIDEQYF
CDR3nt: TGTGCCAGCAGCCATTTTGCAGGGGAGATAGACGAGCAGTACTTC

abundance: .
d_gene: TRBD1
j_gene: TRBJ2-7
v_gene: TRBV5-6
CDR3aa: CASSWTGLPYEQYF
CDR3nt: TGTGCCAGCAGCTGGACAGGACTTCCCTACGAGCAGTACTTC

abundance: .
d_gene: TRBD2
j_gene: TRBJ2-3
v_gene: TRBV7-9
CDR3aa: CASSLLAGGADTQYF
CDR3nt: TGTGCCAGCAGCCTACTAGCGGGAGGCGCAGATACGCAGTATTTT

abundance: .
d_gene: .
j_gene: TRBJ1-1
v_gene: TRBV7-9
CDR3aa: CASSSQGSGEAFF
CDR3nt: TGTGCCAGCAGCTCCCAGGGGTCGGGGGAAGCTTTCTTT

abundance: .
d_gene: .
j_gene: TRBJ2-7
v_gene: TRBV6-6
CDR3aa: CASSYSSTGSYEQYF
CDR3nt: TGTGCCAGCAGTTACTCGAGTACGGGTTCTTACGAGCAGTACTTC

abundance: .
d_gene: TRBD2
j_gene: TRBJ2-7
v_gene: TRBV4-2
CDR3aa: CASSQDPAGAYEQYF
CDR3nt: TGTGCCAGCAGCCAAGATCCAGCGGGAGCCTACGAGCAGTACTTC

abundance: .
d_gene: .
j_gene: TRBJ2-7
v_gene: TRBV10-1
CDR3aa: CASSGSLTGEQYF
CDR3nt: TGCGCCAGCAGCGGGAGTTTAACTGGGGAGCAGTACTTC

abundance: .
d_gene: .
j_gene: TRBJ2-5
v_gene: TRBV6-5
CDR3aa: CASGKGEETQYF
CDR3nt: TGTGCCAGCGGAAAGGGAGAAGAGACCCAGTACTTC

abundance: .
d_gene: TRBD1
j_gene: TRBJ2-5
v_gene: TRBV4-1
CDR3aa: CASSPPGTGIETQYF
CDR3nt: TGCGCCAGCAGTCCCCCTGGGACAGGGATAGAGACCCAGTACTTC

abundance: .
d_gene: .
j_gene: TRBJ2-1
v_gene: TRBV10-3
CDR3aa: CAISETGSSYNEQFF
CDR3nt: TGTGCCATCAGTGAGACAGGGAGCTCCTACAATGAGCAGTTCTTC

abundance: .
d_gene: TRBD1
j_gene: TRBJ1-1
v_gene: TRBV29-1
CDR3aa: CSVEERAGGAEAFF
CDR3nt: TGCAGCGTTGAAGAAAGGGCAGGGGGAGCCGAAGCTTTCTTT

abundance: .
d_gene: TRBD2
j_gene: TRBJ2-7
v_gene: TRBV28
CDR3aa: CARRLAGVTGEQYF
CDR3nt: TGTGCCAGGAGACTAGCGGGAGTTACCGGCGAGCAGTACTTC

abundance: .
d_gene: .
j_gene: TRBJ1-1
v_gene: TRBV5-8
CDR3aa: CASSLVGGNTEAFF
CDR3nt: TGTGCCAGCAGCTTGGTGGGGGGAAACACTGAAGCTTTCTTT

abundance: .
d_gene: TRBD1
j_gene: TRBJ1-2
v_gene: TRBV6-1
CDR3aa: CASSEARVGQEINYGYTF
CDR3nt: TGTGCCAGCAGTGAAGCTCGGGTGGGACAGGAGATTAACTATGGCTACACCTTC

abundance: .
d_gene: TRBD1
j_gene: TRBJ2-5
v_gene: TRBV19
CDR3aa: CASSKLTGGGLETQYF
CDR3nt: TGTGCCAGTAGTAAGCTCACAGGGGGCGGTTTAGAGACCCAGTACTTC

abundance: .
d_gene: TRBD2
j_gene: TRBJ2-2
v_gene: TRBV28
CDR3aa: CASSLILAGVWTGELFF
CDR3nt: TGTGCCAGCAGTTTGATACTAGCGGGAGTTTGGACCGGGGAGCTGTTTTTT

abundance: .
d_gene: .
j_gene: TRBJ2-1
v_gene: TRBV2
CDR3aa: CASSGTAREQFF
CDR3nt: TGTGCCAGCAGCGGGACTGCGCGGGAACAGTTCTTC

abundance: .
d_gene: .
j_gene: TRBJ2-3
v_gene: TRBV7-2
CDR3aa: CASSPQAGVDTQYF
CDR3nt: TGTGCCAGCAGCCCCCAAGCAGGGGTGGATACGCAGTATTTT

abundance: .
d_gene: .
j_gene: TRBJ1-2
v_gene: TRBV3-1/TRBV3-2
CDR3aa: CASSPNVQDKATF
CDR3nt: TGTGCCAGCAGCCCAAACGTGCAGGACAAGGCCACCTTC

abundance: once
d_gene: TRBD1
j_gene: TRBJ1-6
v_gene: TRBV6-6
CDR3aa: CASQTGVNSPLHF
CDR3nt: TGTGCCAGCCAGACAGGGGTTAATTCACCCCTCCACTTT

abundance: .
d_gene: .
j_gene: TRBJ2-1
v_gene: TRBV18
CDR3aa: CASSASGRSRNEQFF
CDR3nt: TGTGCCAGCTCAGCTTCCGGGAGATCGCGCAATGAGCAGTTCTTC

abundance: .
d_gene: TRBD1
j_gene: TRBJ1-5
v_gene: TRBV18
CDR3aa: CASSSRQGGQPQHF
CDR3nt: TGTGCCAGCTCATCAAGACAGGGTGGACAGCCCCAGCATTTT

abundance: .
d_gene: .
j_gene: TRBJ1-1
v_gene: TRBV10-3
CDR3aa: CAISDGREAFF
CDR3nt: TGTGCCATCAGTGACGGGAGAGAAGCTTTCTTT

abundance: few
d_gene: .
j_gene: TRBJ2-5
v_gene: TRBV27
CDR3aa: CASSFAGTYQETQYF
CDR3nt: TGTGCCAGCAGTTTCGCCGGGACTTACCAAGAGACCCAGTACTTC

abundance: .
d_gene: TRBD2
j_gene: TRBJ2-7
v_gene: TRBV19
CDR3aa: CASSTISGDEQYF
CDR3nt: TGTGCCAGTAGCACTATAAGCGGGGACGAGCAGTACTTC

abundance: .
d_gene: .
j_gene: TRBJ1-2
v_gene: TRBV28
CDR3aa: CASSFENLSYGYTF
CDR3nt: TGTGCCAGCAGTTTTGAGAATCTCTCCTATGGCTACACCTTC

abundance: .
d_gene: TRBD2
j_gene: TRBJ2-1
v_gene: TRBV2
CDR3aa: CASSEGPTSGGDNEQFF
CDR3nt: TGTGCCAGCAGTGAAGGCCCGACTAGCGGGGGGGACAATGAGCAGTTCTTC

abundance: .
d_gene: TRBD1
j_gene: TRBJ1-3
v_gene: TRBV30
CDR3aa: CAWRRDRSGNTIYF
CDR3nt: TGTGCCTGGAGGAGGGACAGGTCTGGAAACACCATATATTTT

abundance: .
d_gene: TRBD2
j_gene: TRBJ2-1
v_gene: TRBV6-4
CDR3aa: CASSDRGGLRDEQFF
CDR3nt: TGTGCCAGCAGTGACCGGGGGGGCCTAAGGGATGAGCAGTTCTTC

abundance: .
d_gene: .
j_gene: TRBJ1-2
v_gene: TRBV28
CDR3aa: CASRLQLNQDGYTF
CDR3nt: TGTGCCAGCAGGCTACAGCTTAATCAGGATGGCTACACCTTC

abundance: .
d_gene: TRBD1
j_gene: TRBJ1-5
v_gene: TRBV27
CDR3aa: CASSISQGAQPQHF
CDR3nt: TGTGCCAGCAGTATTTCACAGGGGGCCCAGCCCCAGCATTTT

abundance: .
d_gene: .
j_gene: TRBJ2-1
v_gene: TRBV4-2
CDR3aa: CASSQAEDSYNEQFF
CDR3nt: TGTGCCAGCAGCCAAGCAGAGGATTCCTACAATGAGCAGTTCTTC